The 20 T cell receptor beta chains reported below all come from one sample, sequenced in a study of T cells in Graves' hyperthyroidism and ophthalmopathy. RNA transcripts gave rise to amplified TCR beta CDR3 regions. Researchers ran a first-round RT-PCR on the TCR CDR3 using the HTBI primer set. Via MiXCR, TCRdb re-called the multiplex PCR reads, giving one row per CDR3 protein. The table has 610,000 or so distinct CDR3 sequences, around 45% seen once. The specimen was peripheral blood or thyroid tissue (not recorded which). Receptors originate from a woman aged 18-29 years with Graves' hyperthyroidism.

Of note for this clonotype: A clone one base away is much larger, so this may be a read error. The conserved final phenylalanine or tryptophan is absent from the CDR3, which likely points to a read error. The rearrangement links TRBV20-1 to TRBJ1-3; D gene uncertain. V lost 2 bases to trimming and J lost 0 bases, with 8 bases between them. From germline, CDR1 is DFQATT and CDR2 SNEGSKA (reference sequence). The CDR3 spans 14 residues. This chain's CDR3 is CSARKHLSGNTIYL. The CDR3 bases are TGCAGTGCTAGAAAACACCTCTCTGGAAACACCATATATCTT.

This clonotype was seen repeatedly, ten times or more. The chain links TRBV5-1 to TRBJ2-5, with D possibly being TRBD2 (6 bases). The CDR3 loop spans 15 amino acids. Trimming cost V 2 bases and J 5 bases, with 16 bases left between them. The germline V gene has CDR1 SGHRS and CDR2 YFSETQ. This chain's CDR3 is CASSFIAGKGETQYF. CDR3 sequence (DNA): TGCGCCAGCAGCTTCATTGCGGGGAAGGGGGAGACCCAGTACTTC. Filled out from reference TRBV5-1 and TRBJ2-5, the complete variable domain reads KAGVTQTPRYLIKTRGQQVTLSCSPISGHRSVSWYQQTPGQGLQFLFEYFSETQRNKGNFPGRFSGRQFSNSRSEMNVSTLELGDSALYLCASSFIAGKGETQYFGPGTRLLVL.

This rearrangement joins TRBV15 to TRBJ2-3; D might be TRBD1 (7 bases). The V end lost 6 bases, the J end lost 4 bases, and 23 bases lay between the germline ends. Germline V gene lookup returns CDR1 LNHNV and CDR2 YYDKDF (reference sequence). This CDR3 spans 17 amino acids. The CDR3 region is CATRRLAGGPKADTQYF. The CDR3 DNA follows: TGTGCCACCAGGCGCCTCGCAGGGGGGCCGAAGGCAGATACGCAGTATTTT.

This clonotype was seen ten or more times. The chain links TRBV7-2 to TRBJ2-7, with TRBD1 matching 9 bases. Germline V lookup: CDR1 SGHTA, CDR2 FQGNSA. V trimming: 5 bases; J trimming: 4 bases; junction bases outside the gene matches: 9. The CDR3 has 15 amino acids. This CDR3 reads CASSIGTGRGYEQYF. CDR3 bases: TGTGCCAGCAGCATTGGGACAGGGAGGGGTTACGAGCAGTACTTC.

This clonotype was observed a few times. V is TRBV27 and J is TRBJ1-5; D is uncertain. Per germline, CDR1 MNHEY and CDR2 SMNVEV (reference sequence). Trimming stripped 0 bases from V and 4 bases from J, with 7 bases between. There are 14 residues in the CDR3. The CDR3 here is CASSLSIGNQPQHF. In DNA form, the CDR3 reads TGTGCCAGCAGTTTATCGATTGGAAATCAGCCCCAGCATTTT.

The chain couples TRBV29-1 to TRBJ1-2, with D possibly matching TRBD1 (5 bases). Germline values: CDR1 SQVTM, CDR2 ANQGSEA. The CDR3 is 13 amino acids. The CDR3 DNA follows: TGCAGTTTATCCGCCAGGGAAGTTTATGGCTACACCTTC. Its translation: CSLSAREVYGYTF. Full variable domain (remainder filled in from reference TRBV29-1 and TRBJ1-2): SAVISQKPSRDICQRGTSLTIQCQVDSQVTMMFWYRQQPGQSLTLIATANQGSEATYESGFVIDKFPISRPNLTFSTLTVSNMSPEDSSIYLCSLSAREVYGYTFGSGTRLTVV.

The gene calls are TRBV20-1 and TRBJ2-3; D tentatively fits TRBD1 or TRBD2 (5 bases each). V was shortened by 2 bases and J by 3 bases, with 12 bases between the two germline ends. Germline values: CDR1 DFQATT, CDR2 SNEGSKA (reference sequence). The CDR3 has 14 amino acids. As DNA, the CDR3 is TGCAGTGCTAGACACCAGGGCGGGACAGATACGCAGTATTTT. Amino acid sequence: CSARHQGGTDTQYF.

This clonotype was seen a few times. This rearrangement joins TRBV24-1 to TRBJ2-3; D not resolved. The V and J ends lost 2 bases and 6 bases respectively, with 8 bases between them. The CDR3 sequence is 13 residues long. The germline V gene encodes CDR1 KGHDR and CDR2 SFDVKD. Written as DNA, the CDR3 is TGTGCCACCAGTGATTCACTTTGGGATACGCAGTATTTT. Its protein is CATSDSLWDTQYF.

This clonotype was counted between two and nine times. This chain joins TRBV18 and TRBJ1-2, with D possibly TRBD1 on 5 matching bases. Germline V gene sequence: CDR1 KGHSH, CDR2 LQKENI. This CDR3 is 13 amino acids long. V shed 3 bases and J shed 2 bases, with 7 bases lying between them. Here the CDR3 DNA reads TGTGCCAGCTCACCGACAGTCAACTATGGCTACACCTTC. As protein: CASSPTVNYGYTF.

The chain is built from TRBV4-2 and TRBJ1-2; maybe TRBD1 (5 bases). The length of the CDR3 is 13 residues. With 2 bases removed from V and 6 bases from J, the gap between germline ends came to 10 bases. The V gene's germline CDR1 is LGHNA and CDR2 YNFKEQ. This chain's CDR3 is CASSQPGLDGYTF. CDR3 DNA: TGTGCCAGCAGCCAACCAGGGTTAGATGGCTACACCTTC.

The V call is TRBV10-3, the J call TRBJ1-1; no reliable D call. Germline loops: CDR1 ENHRY, CDR2 SYGVKD. The V end lost 6 bases, the J end lost 3 bases, and 14 bases lay between the germline ends. This CDR3 comprises 14 residues. The CDR3 loop is CAIRSRDRDTEAFF. CDR3 coding DNA: TGTGCCATCAGATCTAGGGATAGGGACACTGAAGCTTTCTTT.

The J gene is TRBJ1-6, the V gene TRBV19, with TRBD1 matching 9 bases. The V gene's germline CDR1 is LNHDA and CDR2 SQIVND (reference sequence). CDR3 size: 17 residues. Trimming cost V 6 bases and J 13 bases; bases outside gene matches: 19. The CDR3 region is CASRGQGSRGSNQPLHF. CDR3 nucleotide sequence: TGTGCCAGTAGGGGACAGGGTTCACGCGGTAGCAATCAGCCCCTCCACTTT. Full variable domain (remainder filled in from reference TRBV19 and TRBJ1-6): DGGITQSPKYLFRKEGQNVTLSCEQNLNHDAMYWYRQDPGQGLRLIYYSQIVNDFQKGDIAEGYSVSREKKESFPLTVTSAQKNPTAFYLCASRGQGSRGSNQPLHFGNGTRLTVT.

This chain joins TRBV4-1 and TRBJ1-2, with D perhaps matching TRBD1 (5 bases). Trimming took off 2 bases at V and 4 bases at J, with 17 bases between the two ends. Germline loops: CDR1 MGHRA, CDR2 YSYEKL. The CDR3 sequence is 16 residues long. The CDR3 region has the DNA TGCGCCAGCAGCCAACCCCTCCGAGGGAGGGGCTATGGCTACACCTTC. Protein sequence: CASSQPLRGRGYGYTF.

This clonotype was observed many times. V is TRBV6-1 and J is TRBJ1-2, with TRBD1 identical over 7 bases. The CDR3 extends over 16 amino acids. V was pared by 1 base and J by 6 bases, with 11 bases of the junction left unmatched. Germline loops: CDR1 MNHNS, CDR2 SASEGT. The CDR3: CASSEGSRGQYNGYTF. The CDR3 region has the DNA TGTGCCAGCAGTGAAGGGAGTAGGGGACAGTACAATGGCTACACCTTC.

The gene calls are TRBV7-8 and TRBJ2-7; maybe TRBD1 (5 bases). Trimming shortened V by 1 base and J by 5 bases, and 15 bases separated the two germline ends. Germline CDR1 reads SGHVS; CDR2 reads FQNEAQ. There are 15 residues in the CDR3. Written as DNA, the CDR3 is TGTGCCAGCAGCTTAGAGGGGCCGTCTGGACACGAGCAGTACTTC. Translation gives CASSLEGPSGHEQYF. The full variable domain, rest sourced from reference TRBV7-8 and TRBJ2-7, is GAGVSQSPRYKVAKRGQDVALRCDPISGHVSLFWYQQALGQGPEFLTYFQNEAQLDKSGLPSDRFFAERPEGSVSTLKIQRTQQEDSAVYLCASSLEGPSGHEQYFGPGTRLTVT.

This clonotype came up many times. This rearrangement joins TRBV24-1 to TRBJ2-3; D ambiguous. The CDR3 is 12 residues long. V was cut by 4 bases and J by 2 bases, with 3 bases left in between. The V gene's germline CDR1 is KGHDR and CDR2 SFDVKD. CDR3 sequence reads: CATSDFTDTQYF. CDR3 sequence (DNA): TGTGCCACCAGTGACTTCACAGATACGCAGTATTTT.

In its sample, this clonotype was seen many times. The V gene is TRBV4-3, the J gene TRBJ2-2; D not certain. V lost 0 bases, J lost 5 bases, and 13 bases lay in between. In germline, CDR1 is LGHNA, CDR2 YSLEER. The CDR3 loop spans 16 amino acids. CDR3 sequence reads: CASSQDQTSPTGELFF. DNA for the CDR3: TGCGCCAGCAGCCAAGATCAGACCTCCCCAACCGGGGAGCTGTTTTTT.

This clonotype has a count of ten or more. The gene calls are TRBV12-5 and TRBJ2-7; D gene uncertain. The CDR3 has 11 amino acids. Germline values: CDR1 LGHNT, CDR2 FRNRAP. V was cut by 3 bases and J by 10 bases, with 10 bases left in between. CDR3 DNA: TGTGCTAGTGGTTTCAACAGTTTCCAGTACTTC. This sequence encodes CASGFNSFQYF.

In its sample, this clonotype was seen many times. The V and J genes are TRBV12-3 or TRBV12-4 and TRBJ2-7; D is perhaps TRBD1 (6 bases). The CDR3 spans 17 residues. Trimming pared 5 bases from V and 2 bases from J, leaving 22 bases between. The CDR3 bases are TGTGCCAGCAGTCCCCGATGGGGGACAAGGTGGGCCTACGAGCAGTACTTC. Its protein is CASSPRWGTRWAYEQYF.

This clonotype has a single count. The V call is TRBV7-2, the J call TRBJ2-7; 7 nucleotides line up with TRBD2. CDR1 and CDR2 (germline): SGHTA, FQGNSA. V lost 1 base to trimming and J lost 2 bases; unmatched junction nucleotides: 8. The CDR3 extends over 16 amino acids. The CDR3 region has the DNA TGTGCCAGCAGCTTAGTGGGGCTCGCGGGGGCCTACGAGCAGTACTTC. Translating it yields CASSLVGLAGAYEQYF.